The rows below give T cell receptor beta chains drawn from one sample of a study of T-cell memory formation after mild COVID-19. TCRdb processed the 5' RACE reads anew with MiXCR; each CDR3 protein has one entry. The sample contains about 55,000 distinct CDR3 sequences, more than 8% of which appear only once. The sample consisted of PBMCs or a T cell subset sorted from them (not recorded which). The receptors derive from a young man who had mild COVID-19 (a few samples of this study predate the infection). Cell type and time point are not known. Both conserved end residues are part of each CDR3. D genes are given only for firm matches. Size is stated for part of the rows, as once, few or many counts, or as a class when the clone is expanded.

CDR3nt	CDR3aa	d_gene	abundance	v_gene	j_gene
TGTGCCAGCAGTTATCCAGCGGGGGACCAAGAGACCCAGTACTTC	CASSYPAGDQETQYF	TRBD2	.	TRBV6-6	TRBJ2-5
TGTGCCAGCAGTTTACAGGGGGCCAACGTCCTGACTTTC	CASSLQGANVLTF	.	.	TRBV27	TRBJ2-6
TGTGCCAGCAGGATTGATAACACAGATACGCAGTATTTT	CASRIDNTDTQYF	.	.	TRBV2	TRBJ2-3
TGTGCCAGCAGTTACTCGGTAGAGCAGTTCTTC	CASSYSVEQFF	.	many	TRBV6-2/TRBV6-3	TRBJ2-1
TGTGCCAGCAGCTCGCAACTAGGCGGGTACGAGCAGTACTTC	CASSSQLGGYEQYF	.	.	TRBV7-2	TRBJ2-7
TGTGCCAGCAGCTTCACAGGGGGTAGCACAGATACGCAGTATTTT	CASSFTGGSTDTQYF	TRBD1	many	TRBV11-2	TRBJ2-3
TGTGCCAGCAGTTACCAAGAGACCCAGTACTTC	CASSYQETQYF	.	many	TRBV6-6	TRBJ2-5
TGCGCCAGCAGCTTGGGGCCACACCAAGAGACCCAGTACTTC	CASSLGPHQETQYF	.	few	TRBV5-1	TRBJ2-5
TGCGCCAGCAGCTTGGCCTCTAGCGGGGTAGAGACCCAGTACTTC	CASSLASSGVETQYF	TRBD2	.	TRBV5-1	TRBJ2-5
TGTGCCAGCAGTCCCTTCGGGACAGGGACGGTCGCCGGGGAGCTGTTTTTT	CASSPFGTGTVAGELFF	TRBD1	.	TRBV6-2/TRBV6-3	TRBJ2-2
TGTGCCAGCAAGTCTGGCAGAAATCAGCCCCAGCATTTT	CASKSGRNQPQHF	.	.	TRBV12-3/TRBV12-4	TRBJ1-5
TGTGCCAGCAGCGTAGGGGGTAGGGGGGTGCGAGAAGCTTTCTTT	CASSVGGRGVREAFF	.	.	TRBV9	TRBJ1-1
TGCGCCAGCAACCGGGACTCCCAGCGGGGCGGGGAGCTGTTTTTT	CASNRDSQRGGELFF	TRBD2	few	TRBV5-1	TRBJ2-2
TGTGCCAGCAGTGAGACAGGGGATGAAAAACTGTTTTTT	CASSETGDEKLFF	TRBD1	few	TRBV6-5	TRBJ1-4
TGTGCCAGCAGCTCCCCCGACCGGACTAGCGGGTCTGGTAGGAATGAGCAGTTCTTC	CASSSPDRTSGSGRNEQFF	TRBD2	many	TRBV7-2	TRBJ2-1
TGCAGTGCGCGGGACAGGAGCGGGGGCCGGGAGCTGTTTTTT	CSARDRSGGRELFF	.	.	TRBV20-1	TRBJ2-2
TGTGCCAGCAGCGTAGACAGGGGTTCCACTGCTTTCTTT	CASSVDRGSTAFF	TRBD1	few	TRBV7-2	TRBJ1-1
TGTGCCAGCAGCGTGACAGGTGGAGAGACCCAGTACTTC	CASSVTGGETQYF	.	many	TRBV7-3	TRBJ2-5
TGTGCCAGCAGTCGATGGGGCCTCGACTCTGGAAACACCATATATTTT	CASSRWGLDSGNTIYF	.	.	TRBV6-4	TRBJ1-3
TGTGCCAGCAGCTTTATGGGGAACACTGAAGCTTTCTTT	CASSFMGNTEAFF	.	.	TRBV7-9	TRBJ1-1
TGTGCCAGCAGTTATCGGAGACCTGGGAATAATTCACCCCTCCACTTT	CASSYRRPGNNSPLHF	.	few	TRBV6-2/TRBV6-3	TRBJ1-6
TGTGCCAGCAGCAAGGGACGGAGCAATCAGCCCCAGCATTTT	CASSKGRSNQPQHF	.	.	TRBV7-9	TRBJ1-5
TGTGCCAGCAGCTTAGACCCCAGGGTTCATGGCTACACCTTC	CASSLDPRVHGYTF	.	.	TRBV7-9	TRBJ1-2
TGTGCCAGCAGTCACGGGACTAGCGGACAAGAGACCCAGTACTTC	CASSHGTSGQETQYF	TRBD2	.	TRBV28	TRBJ2-5
TGTGCCAGCAGCTACAGACCGGGACCGTACAATGAGCAGTTCTTC	CASSYRPGPYNEQFF	.	.	TRBV5-6	TRBJ2-1
TGTGCCAGCAGCCCGTCCCAAGATCAGCCCCAGCATTTT	CASSPSQDQPQHF	.	few	TRBV7-9	TRBJ1-5
TGTGCCAGCACCAGACCCTCTGGGGCCAACGTCCTGACTTTC	CASTRPSGANVLTF	.	.	TRBV12-3/TRBV12-4	TRBJ2-6
TGTGCCAGCAGCCCTACGGGACTAGCGGCGTACCAAGAGACCCAGTACTTC	CASSPTGLAAYQETQYF	TRBD2	many	TRBV7-2	TRBJ2-5
TGTGCCAGCAGTCTCATCGGACGGAAGCGCACCGGGGAGCTGTTTTTT	CASSLIGRKRTGELFF	.	many	TRBV6-5	TRBJ2-2
TGCGCCAGCAGCTCCTTAGGACTAGGACAGGGCGAGCAGTACTTC	CASSSLGLGQGEQYF	.	few	TRBV5-1	TRBJ2-7
TGTGCCAGCGCCTCGGGACCCATTCAGTACTTC	CASASGPIQYF	.	many	TRBV7-9	TRBJ2-4
TGCGCCAGCAGCCCAACAGGGGGTCGAAGAAATGAGCAGTTCTTC	CASSPTGGRRNEQFF	TRBD1	many	TRBV10-1	TRBJ2-1
TGTGCCAGCCTGGGGGGGACCAACACTGAAGCTTTCTTT	CASLGGTNTEAFF	.	few	TRBV12-3/TRBV12-4	TRBJ1-1
TGTGCCATCAGTGAGTCTGGGACAGGGGATCCCCAGCATTTT	CAISESGTGDPQHF	TRBD1	.	TRBV10-3	TRBJ1-5
TGTGCCAGCAGTGAGCCCGGTGGATACTATGGCTACACCTTC	CASSEPGGYYGYTF	.	many	TRBV6-6	TRBJ1-2
TGTGCCTCCCCGGGGGGCGCGAGTAATAATCAGCCCCAGCATTTT	CASPGGASNNQPQHF	.	few	TRBV24-1	TRBJ1-5
TGCGCCAGCAGCTTGGACAGGGTGAACACTGAAGCTTTCTTT	CASSLDRVNTEAFF	.	.	TRBV5-1	TRBJ1-1
TGTGCCACCAGTGATTTCGCCTCAGGACGCGGGCGGTCCTACGAGCAGTACTTC	CATSDFASGRGRSYEQYF	.	.	TRBV24-1	TRBJ2-7
TGTGCCAGCAGCCACGCAAGGGGAGGGTCTGTGACAACTGAGCAGTTCTTC	CASSHARGGSVTTEQFF	TRBD2	.	TRBV7-2	TRBJ2-1
TGTGCCAGCAAGCAGAGAGGCTATGGCTACACCTTC	CASKQRGYGYTF	.	.	TRBV6-5	TRBJ1-2
TGTGCCAGCAGCCTACGGGACGCCAGCGGTTCTGAGCAGTTCTTC	CASSLRDASGSEQFF	.	many	TRBV3-1	TRBJ2-1
TGTGCCAGCGTGCCCCTCACTCCCCCATACAATGAGCAGTTCTTC	CASVPLTPPYNEQFF	.	few	TRBV6-6	TRBJ2-1
TGCGCCAGCAGAGAACACGAGACAGATACGCAGTATTTT	CASREHETDTQYF	.	.	TRBV5-1	TRBJ2-3
TGCAGCGTTGTCGGGGGCGGTGAAAAACTGTTTTTT	CSVVGGGEKLFF	.	few	TRBV29-1	TRBJ1-4
TGTGCCAGCAGCACCGAACAGGGGAACACTGAAGCTTTCTTT	CASSTEQGNTEAFF	.	.	TRBV7-9	TRBJ1-1